The 20 T cell receptor beta chains given below trace back to one sample, sequenced in a study of blood T cells in healthy people across ages. A second roughly 6 to 11 cycle PCR used barcoded and J-beta primers. Via MiXCR, TCRdb re-called the 5' RACE reads, giving one row per CDR3 protein. This table has 1.4 million to 1.5 million distinct CDR3 sequences, around 39% appearing once. The sequenced material came from blood. The receptors originated from a woman under 30 in good health.

The sample holds many counts of this clonotype. The chain combines TRBV7-2 with TRBJ1-2; D remains ambiguous. The length of the CDR3 is 16 residues. Germline V gene sequence: CDR1 SGHTA, CDR2 FQGNSA. The V end lost 5 bases, the J end lost 3 bases, and 19 bases lay between the germline ends. The CDR3 region is CASSRLVSVPDYGYTF. CDR3 DNA sequence: TGTGCCAGCAGCCGCCTAGTTTCGGTGCCAGACTATGGCTACACCTTC.

The chain carries TRBV30 and TRBJ1-3; unclear D gene. Trimming took off 6 bases at V and 0 bases at J, with 15 bases between the two ends. Germline V gives CDR1 GTSNPN, CDR2 SVGIG (reference sequence). This CDR3 spans 15 amino acids. CDR3 bases: TGTGCCTGTCTCGGACTCCTTAGCTCTGGAAACACCATATATTTT. This gives the protein CACLGLLSSGNTIYF.

This clonotype was recorded a few times. This rearrangement joins TRBV27 to TRBJ2-1; 9 bases line up with TRBD2. V trimming: 3 bases; J trimming: 9 bases; junction bases outside the gene matches: 9. This CDR3 contains 15 residues. Germline lookup yields CDR1 MNHEY and CDR2 SMNVEV (reference sequence). CDR3 region: CASSLGTSRRTEQFF. CDR3 in DNA: TGTGCCAGCAGTTTGGGGACTAGCAGGAGGACTGAGCAGTTCTTC.

The rearrangement links TRBV9 to TRBJ1-2; D call uncertain. The CDR3 consists of 14 residues. CDR1 is SGDLS and CDR2 is YYNGEE in the germline V gene. The V gene lost 0 bases and the J gene lost 4 bases, with 10 bases spanning the gap. CDR3 sequence reads: CASSVAHGPYGYTF. Written as DNA, the CDR3 is TGTGCCAGCAGCGTAGCTCACGGCCCCTATGGCTACACCTTC. The full variable domain, in which reference TRBV9 and TRBJ1-2 provide the parts outside the CDR3, is DSGVTQTPKHLITATGQRVTLRCSPRSGDLSVYWYQQSLDQGLQFLIQYYNGEERAKGNILERFSAQQFPDLHSELNLSSLELGDSALYFCASSVAHGPYGYTFGSGTRLTVV.

J is TRBJ2-7 and V is TRBV28; D is undetermined. V was clipped by 3 bases and J by 5 bases, with 8 bases between them. CDR3 length equals 12 residues. The germline CDR1 and CDR2 sequences are MDHEN and SYDVKM. CDR3 region: CASSLHVNEQYF. The CDR3 region has the DNA TGTGCCAGCAGTTTGCATGTGAACGAGCAGTACTTC.

This clonotype was counted ten times or more. The chain uses TRBV5-1 and TRBJ1-5; D not resolved. The CDR3 contains 13 residues. Trimming took 0 bases from V and 3 from J, leaving 4 bases between them. Germline CDR1 reads SGHRS; CDR2 reads YFSETQ. This CDR3 is CASSLGFNQPQHF. The CDR3 DNA reads TGCGCCAGCAGCTTGGGTTTCAATCAGCCCCAGCATTTT.

The V and J genes are TRBV20-1 and TRBJ2-5, with D possibly being TRBD1 or TRBD2 (6 bases each). The CDR3 is made up of 14 amino acids. V lost 3 bases and J lost 3, with 14 bases in between. The germline V gene has CDR1 DFQATT and CDR2 SNEGSKA (reference sequence). The CDR3 DNA reads TGCAGTGCTAGGCGAGGGGGGCCGAAAGAGACCCAGTACTTC. Its protein product is CSARRGGPKETQYF.

This chain links TRBV20-1 with TRBJ2-7; the D gene is possibly TRBD1 (6 bases). The CDR3 sequence is 13 residues long. V was trimmed by 3 bases and J by 1 base, leaving 10 bases between them. Germline V CDR1 and CDR2: DFQATT, SNEGSKA (reference sequence). The CDR3 spells CSARTGVSYEQYF. The CDR3 DNA reads as TGCAGTGCTAGGACAGGCGTATCCTACGAGCAGTACTTC.

The V gene is TRBV5-1, the J gene TRBJ1-2, with D unresolved. This CDR3 contains 14 residues. The germline CDR1 and CDR2 sequences are SGHRS and YFSETQ. V dropped 0 bases and J dropped 2 bases, with 8 bases sitting between them. For the CDR3, the DNA is TGCGCCAGCAGCTTGGAAAGAGGGAACTATGGCTACACCTTC. Translation: CASSLERGNYGYTF. The entire variable domain, with the rest obtained from reference TRBV5-1 and TRBJ1-2, is as follows: KAGVTQTPRYLIKTRGQQVTLSCSPISGHRSVSWYQQTPGQGLQFLFEYFSETQRNKGNFPGRFSGRQFSNSRSEMNVSTLELGDSALYLCASSLERGNYGYTFGSGTRLTVV.

This clonotype was detected only a few times. J is TRBJ1-3 and V is TRBV29-1; D gene unclear. The CDR3 contains 14 residues. The V end was cut by 6 bases, the J end by 0 bases, with 12 bases between. Per germline, CDR1 SQVTM and CDR2 ANQGSEA. The CDR3 coding sequence is TGCAGCGTAATTAAAGATAGCTCTGGAAACACCATATATTTT. It translates to CSVIKDSSGNTIYF.

This clonotype occurred a few times. This rearrangement joins TRBV12-3 or TRBV12-4 to TRBJ1-4, with D perhaps matching TRBD1 (5 bases). CDR3 size: 15 residues. V was trimmed by 6 bases and J by 4 bases, leaving 15 bases between them. CDR3 residues: CASSPSRQGNEKLFF. CDR3 nucleotide sequence: TGTGCCAGCAGCCCCTCGAGGCAGGGTAATGAAAAACTGTTTTTT.

CDR3 DNA: TGTGCCAGCAGCCCGCCCACACAGGTCTACGAGCAGTACTTC. It specifies CASSPPTQVYEQYF. The rearrangement joins TRBV7-9 to TRBJ2-7, with TRBD1 as a possible D gene (5 bases). The V and J ends lost 5 bases and 3 bases respectively, with 14 bases between them. The CDR3 is 14 residues long. Germline CDR1 SEHNR, CDR2 FQNEAQ (reference sequence).

The gene calls are TRBV30 and TRBJ2-1, with 9 bases that match TRBD1. The ends lost 3 bases at V and 4 bases at J; junction bases unmatched: 7. CDR3 size: 15 residues. Germline V gene data show CDR1 as GTSNPN and CDR2 as SVGIG (reference sequence). The CDR3 bases are TGTGCCTGGAGACAAGCCGGGACAGGGTACAATGAGCAGTTCTTC. The encoded protein is CAWRQAGTGYNEQFF.

The chain combines TRBV28 with TRBJ2-7, with a tentative D call TRBD1 (5 bases). With 2 bases removed from V and 7 bases from J, the gap between germline ends came to 18 bases. The CDR3 runs 15 residues. Germline V gives CDR1 MDHEN, CDR2 SYDVKM. This CDR3 reads CASSLQGPSVREQYF. In DNA form, the CDR3 reads TGTGCCAGCAGTTTACAGGGTCCTTCCGTGAGGGAGCAGTACTTC.

The rearrangement uses TRBV27 and TRBJ1-2; possible D gene TRBD1, 5 bases. Germline V gene sequence: CDR1 MNHEY, CDR2 SMNVEV (reference sequence). V shed 5 bases and J shed 7 bases, with 20 bases lying between them. The CDR3 consists of 15 residues. CDR3 protein: CASSALGGVSRGYTF. The CDR3 nucleotides are TGTGCCAGCAGTGCCCTGGGAGGGGTATCGCGTGGCTACACCTTC.

This clonotype was detected many times. V and J are TRBV29-1 and TRBJ2-5; no firm D call. The CDR3 spans 12 residues. Trimming took 3 bases from V and 0 from J, leaving 5 bases between them. Germline V lookup: CDR1 SQVTM, CDR2 ANQGSEA. CDR3 sequence (DNA): TGCAGCGTTGACCGGTACCAAGAGACCCAGTACTTC. Amino acid sequence: CSVDRYQETQYF.

This clonotype has more than one count but fewer than ten. V gene TRBV29-1 combines with J gene TRBJ1-1; D is unclear. The germline V gene has CDR1 SQVTM and CDR2 ANQGSEA. V was shortened by 7 bases and J by 6 bases, with 21 bases between the two germline ends. CDR3 length: 14 residues. The CDR3 nucleotides are TGCAGCGCTGTTTTTGACCGCTTAGCATCTGAAGCTTTCTTT. Amino acid sequence: CSAVFDRLASEAFF.

The chain joins TRBV2 to TRBJ1-1, with 7 nucleotides matching TRBD1. Germline-derived CDR1 and CDR2 are SNHLY and FYNNEI. V lost 7 bases and J lost 4; bases outside the gene matches: 9. This CDR3 spans 14 amino acids. CDR3 in amino acids: CASKGETGITEAFF. The CDR3 DNA reads as TGTGCCAGCAAAGGGGAGACAGGGATCACTGAAGCTTTCTTT. The full variable domain, with the rest looked up from reference TRBV2 and TRBJ1-1, is EPEVTQTPSHQVTQMGQEVILRCVPISNHLYFYWYRQILGQKVEFLVSFYNNEISEKSEIFDDQFSVERPDGSNFTLKIRSTKLEDSAMYFCASKGETGITEAFFGQGTRLTVV.

Many counts were recorded for this clonotype. The chain uses TRBV2 and TRBJ2-7, with D possibly TRBD2 on 5 matching bases. Between the trimmed V and J ends, which lost 8 bases and 5 bases, there was a span of 10 bases. CDR3 size: 11 residues. The germline V gene has CDR1 SNHLY and CDR2 FYNNEI. This chain's CDR3 is CASRGGHEQYF. The CDR3 coding sequence is TGTGCCAGCCGAGGAGGCCACGAGCAGTACTTC.

The chain couples TRBV3-1 to TRBJ2-5; D uncertain. V lost 4 bases and J lost 0, with 12 bases in between. The CDR3 sequence is 15 residues long. The germline gives CDR1 LGHDT, CDR2 YNNKEL (reference sequence). The CDR3 region is CASSPKFRYQETQYF. As DNA, the CDR3 is TGTGCCAGCAGCCCAAAATTCCGGTACCAAGAGACCCAGTACTTC.